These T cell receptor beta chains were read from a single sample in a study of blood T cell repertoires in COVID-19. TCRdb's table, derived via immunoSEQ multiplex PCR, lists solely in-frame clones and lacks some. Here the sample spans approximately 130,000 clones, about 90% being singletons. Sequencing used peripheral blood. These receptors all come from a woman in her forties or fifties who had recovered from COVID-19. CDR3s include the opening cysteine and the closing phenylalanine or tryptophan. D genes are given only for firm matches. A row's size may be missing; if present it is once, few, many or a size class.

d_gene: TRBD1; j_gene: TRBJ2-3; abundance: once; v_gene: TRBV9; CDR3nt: TGTGCCAGCAGCGTAGATCCAGGGGGCGCGAGCACAGATACGCAGTATTTT; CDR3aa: CASSVDPGGASTDTQYF
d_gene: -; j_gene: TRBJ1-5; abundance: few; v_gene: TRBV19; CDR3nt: TGTGCCAGTAGTATACTCCGAGCAGGTCAGCCCCAGCATTTT; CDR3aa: CASSILRAGQPQHF
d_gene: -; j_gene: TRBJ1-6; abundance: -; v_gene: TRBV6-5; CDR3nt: TGTGCCAGCGGGCCCGCAAGGAGGAGTTCACCCCTCCACTTT; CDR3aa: CASGPARRSSPLHF
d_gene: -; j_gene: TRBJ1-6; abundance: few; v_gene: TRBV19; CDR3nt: TGTGCCAGTAGTATAGATATTAATTCACCCCTCCACTTT; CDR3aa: CASSIDINSPLHF
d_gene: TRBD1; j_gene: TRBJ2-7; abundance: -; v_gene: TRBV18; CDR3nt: TGTGCCAGCTCCCCCTCCAGGACAGGGACATTTGAGAACGAGCAGTACTTC; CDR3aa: CASSPSRTGTFENEQYF
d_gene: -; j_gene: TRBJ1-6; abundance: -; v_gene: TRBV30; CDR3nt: TGTGCCTGGTGGAGTCCGGGGAGCTCCTATAATTCACCCCTCCACTTT; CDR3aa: CAWWSPGSSYNSPLHF
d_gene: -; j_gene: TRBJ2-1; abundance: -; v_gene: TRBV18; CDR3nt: TGTGCCAGCTCACCCCAGGGGAGAAACAATGAGCAGTTCTTC; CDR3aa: CASSPQGRNNEQFF
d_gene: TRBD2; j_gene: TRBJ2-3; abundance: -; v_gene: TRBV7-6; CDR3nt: TGTGCCAGCAGCCCCCGGGGGGGTACAGATACGCAGTATTTT; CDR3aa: CASSPRGGTDTQYF
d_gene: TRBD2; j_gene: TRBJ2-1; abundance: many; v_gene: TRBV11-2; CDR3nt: TGTGCCAGCAGCTTAACTAGCGGGAGTAATGAGCAGTTCTTC; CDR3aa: CASSLTSGSNEQFF
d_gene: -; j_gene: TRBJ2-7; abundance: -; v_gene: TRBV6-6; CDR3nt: TGTGCCAGCAGTTCGCAGGGTTACAACGAGCAGTACTTC; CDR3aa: CASSSQGYNEQYF
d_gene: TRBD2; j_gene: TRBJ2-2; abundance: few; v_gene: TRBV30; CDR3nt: TGTGCCTGGAGTGTAGCTAGCGGGAACACCGGGGAGCTGTTTTTT; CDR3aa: CAWSVASGNTGELFF
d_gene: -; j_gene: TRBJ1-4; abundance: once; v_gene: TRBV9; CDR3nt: TGTGCCAGCAGCGTAGAGTCGGGGGTTAATGAAAAACTGTTTTTT; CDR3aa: CASSVESGVNEKLFF
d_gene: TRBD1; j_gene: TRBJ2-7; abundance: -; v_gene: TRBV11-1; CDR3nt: TGTGCCAGCAGCTTCTGGACAGGGATGGGGGGCTACGAGCAGTACTTC; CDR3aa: CASSFWTGMGGYEQYF
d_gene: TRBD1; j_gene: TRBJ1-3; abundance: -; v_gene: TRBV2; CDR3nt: TGTGCCAGCAGTGCGACAGGGGGCGTCTTAGCTGGAAACACCATATATTTT; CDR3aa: CASSATGGVLAGNTIYF
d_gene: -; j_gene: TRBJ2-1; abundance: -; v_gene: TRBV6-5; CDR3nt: TGTGCCAGCAGTCGGTACAATGAGCAGTTCTTC; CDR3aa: CASSRYNEQFF
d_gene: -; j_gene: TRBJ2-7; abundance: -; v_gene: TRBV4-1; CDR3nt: TGCGCCAGCAGCCACCCCTTGTCGGGGTACGAGCAGTACTTC; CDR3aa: CASSHPLSGYEQYF
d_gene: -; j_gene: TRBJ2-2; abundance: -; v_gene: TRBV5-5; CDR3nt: TGTGCCAGCAGCCCATCCGGGACTCTCGGGGAGCTGTTTTTT; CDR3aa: CASSPSGTLGELFF
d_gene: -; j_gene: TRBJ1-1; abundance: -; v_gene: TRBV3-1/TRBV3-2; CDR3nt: TGTGCCAGCAGCCCCTATAGGGAGTTCACCATAGACACTGAAGCTTTCTTT; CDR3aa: CASSPYREFTIDTEAFF
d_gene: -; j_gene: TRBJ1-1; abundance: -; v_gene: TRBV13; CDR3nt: TGTGCCAGCAGCTTCAGGCGCCCAGCTTTCTTT; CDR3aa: CASSFRRPAFF
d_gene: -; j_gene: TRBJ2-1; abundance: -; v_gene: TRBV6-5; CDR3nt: TGTGCCAGCAGTTCCCCAGGGGCAGGGGAGCAGTTCTTC; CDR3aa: CASSSPGAGEQFF
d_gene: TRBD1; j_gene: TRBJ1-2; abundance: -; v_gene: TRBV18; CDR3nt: TGTGCCAGCTCACCACCCGGATCAAGAACAGGGGGCGAAGGCTACACCTTC; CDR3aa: CASSPPGSRTGGEGYTF
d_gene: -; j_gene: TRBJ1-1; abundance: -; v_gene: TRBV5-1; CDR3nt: TGCGCCAGCACCGGTCGATCAGGGAACACTGAAGCTTTCTTT; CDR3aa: CASTGRSGNTEAFF
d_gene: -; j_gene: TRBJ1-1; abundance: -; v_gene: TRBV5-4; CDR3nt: TGTGCCAGCAGCTCGACCTACGGGACACGGTATCGGGGCACTGAAGCTTTCTTT; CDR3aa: CASSSTYGTRYRGTEAFF
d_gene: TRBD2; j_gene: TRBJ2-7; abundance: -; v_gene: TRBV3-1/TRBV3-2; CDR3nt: TGTGCCAGCCTTAAAGCGGGAGTTACCTCCTACGAGCAGTACTTC; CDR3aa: CASLKAGVTSYEQYF
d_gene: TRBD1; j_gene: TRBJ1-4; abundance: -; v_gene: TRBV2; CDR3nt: TGTGCCGGACGGGACAGAGAGTGGGAAAAACTGTTTTTT; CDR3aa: CAGRDREWEKLFF
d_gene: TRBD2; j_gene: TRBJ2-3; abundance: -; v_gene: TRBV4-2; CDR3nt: TGTGCCAGCAGCCACGGGGAGGCGGGGGGGCCGACAGATACGCAGTATTTT; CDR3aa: CASSHGEAGGPTDTQYF
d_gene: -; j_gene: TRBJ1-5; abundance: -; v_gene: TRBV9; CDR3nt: TGTGCCAGCAGCACTGGACCCGGCGGGCAGCCCCAGCATTTT; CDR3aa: CASSTGPGGQPQHF
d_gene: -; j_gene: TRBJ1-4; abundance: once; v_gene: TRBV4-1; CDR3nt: TGCGCCAGCAGCAGAATTTTTAGCTGGACTAATGAAAAACTGTTTTTT; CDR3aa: CASSRIFSWTNEKLFF
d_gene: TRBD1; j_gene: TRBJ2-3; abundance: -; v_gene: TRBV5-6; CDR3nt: TGTGCCAGCAGCTTGTCAGGGGGTAGCACAGATACGCAGTATTTT; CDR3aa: CASSLSGGSTDTQYF
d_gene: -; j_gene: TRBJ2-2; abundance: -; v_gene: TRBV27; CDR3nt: TGTGCCAGCAGTTTATTTTCTGGGGGAGGAGGGACCGGGGAGCTGTTTTTT; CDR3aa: CASSLFSGGGGTGELFF
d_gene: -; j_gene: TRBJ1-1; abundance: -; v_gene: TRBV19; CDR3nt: TGTGCCAGTAGTCCCGGACATCGCTTAGATAACACTGAAGCTTTCTTT; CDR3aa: CASSPGHRLDNTEAFF
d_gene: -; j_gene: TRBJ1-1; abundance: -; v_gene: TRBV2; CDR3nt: TGTGCCAGCAGCGCCGACAGACTGAACACTGAAGCTTTCTTT; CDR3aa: CASSADRLNTEAFF
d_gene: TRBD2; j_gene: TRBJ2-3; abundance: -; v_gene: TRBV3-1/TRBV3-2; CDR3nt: TGTGCCAGCAGCCAACTAGCGGGAGTGAGGTCAGATACGCAGTATTTT; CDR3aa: CASSQLAGVRSDTQYF
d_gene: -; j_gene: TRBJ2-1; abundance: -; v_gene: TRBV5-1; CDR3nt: TGCGCCAGCAGCCCAAACCGGGGCGGTCATTGGAGCGGGCTTTTCTCCTACAATGAGCAGTTCTTC; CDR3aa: CASSPNRGGHWSGLFSYNEQFF
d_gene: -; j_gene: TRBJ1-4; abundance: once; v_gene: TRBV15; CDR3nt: TGTGCCACCAGCAGAGTGGGGGACATTTCGGGGTCGCAAAGCGAAAAACTGTTTTTT; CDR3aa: CATSRVGDISGSQSEKLFF
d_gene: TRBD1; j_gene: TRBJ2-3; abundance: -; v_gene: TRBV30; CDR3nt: TGTGCCTGGCGGGACAGGGATGGAGATACGCAGTATTTT; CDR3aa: CAWRDRDGDTQYF
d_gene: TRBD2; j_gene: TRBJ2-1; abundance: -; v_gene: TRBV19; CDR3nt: TGTGCCAGCGGGGGGGCGAGGTACAATGAGCAGTTCTTC; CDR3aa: CASGGARYNEQFF
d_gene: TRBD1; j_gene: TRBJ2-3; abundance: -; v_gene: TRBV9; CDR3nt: TGTGCCAGCTTCAACGAGGGACAGGGAGTTTATTTT; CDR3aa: CASFNEGQGVYF
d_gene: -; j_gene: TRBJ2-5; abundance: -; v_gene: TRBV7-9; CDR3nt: TGTGCCAGCAGCTACGACAGGGAGACCCAGTACTTC; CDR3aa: CASSYDRETQYF
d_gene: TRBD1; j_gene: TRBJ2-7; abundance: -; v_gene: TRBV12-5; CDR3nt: TGTGCTAGTGGTTTGGGACAGGGGTTTGCCGGTGGGGAAGACTACGAGCAGTACTTC; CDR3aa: CASGLGQGFAGGEDYEQYF
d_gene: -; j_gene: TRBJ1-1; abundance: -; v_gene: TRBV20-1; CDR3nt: TGCAGAGGGCAGGGTGGTGGAGAAGCTTTCTTT; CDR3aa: CRGQGGGEAFF
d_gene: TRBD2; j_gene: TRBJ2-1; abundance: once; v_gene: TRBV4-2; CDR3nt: TGTGCCAGCAGCCGCACTAGCGGAGAGCAGTTCTTC; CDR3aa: CASSRTSGEQFF
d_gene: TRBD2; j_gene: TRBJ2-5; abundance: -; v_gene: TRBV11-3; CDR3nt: TGTGCAACCGGGACTAGCGGGATTGGAGGGGAGACCCAGTACTTC; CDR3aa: CATGTSGIGGETQYF
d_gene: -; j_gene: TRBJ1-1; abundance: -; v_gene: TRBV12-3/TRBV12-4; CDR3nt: TGTGCCACCCTGAGTTCGGGGAACACTGAAGCTTTCTTT; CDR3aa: CATLSSGNTEAFF
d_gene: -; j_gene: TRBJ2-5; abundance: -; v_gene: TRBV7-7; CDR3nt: TGTGCCAGCAGCTCTCGAGGGGGGACCCAGTACTTC; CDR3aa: CASSSRGGTQYF
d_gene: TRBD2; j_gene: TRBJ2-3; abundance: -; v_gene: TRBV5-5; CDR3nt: TGTGCCAGCAGCTCACTAGCGGGAGGGTTGGATACGCAGTATTTT; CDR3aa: CASSSLAGGLDTQYF
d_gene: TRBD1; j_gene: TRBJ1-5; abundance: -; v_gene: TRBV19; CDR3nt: TGTGCCAGTAGTATTGGGATTGACAGGGGTCCTAATCAGCCCCAGCATTTT; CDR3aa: CASSIGIDRGPNQPQHF
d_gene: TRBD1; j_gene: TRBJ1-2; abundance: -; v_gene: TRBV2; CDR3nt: TGTGCCAGCAGTACCCGGGACAGCCTTTTTAACTATGGCTACACCTTC; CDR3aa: CASSTRDSLFNYGYTF
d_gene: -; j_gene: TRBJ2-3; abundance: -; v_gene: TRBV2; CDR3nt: TGTGCCAGCAGTGACAGGGAAAATACGCAGTATTTT; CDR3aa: CASSDRENTQYF
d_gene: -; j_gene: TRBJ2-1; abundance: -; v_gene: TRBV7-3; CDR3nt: TGTGCCAGCAGCCAGTGGGTAGCACCTCTGAGGGACTACAATGAGCAGTTCTTC; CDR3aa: CASSQWVAPLRDYNEQFF
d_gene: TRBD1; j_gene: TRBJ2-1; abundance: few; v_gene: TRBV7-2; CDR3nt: TGTGCCAGCAGCGCCCAACGCACAGGGGTGGGAAACAATGAGCAGTTCTTC; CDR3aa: CASSAQRTGVGNNEQFF
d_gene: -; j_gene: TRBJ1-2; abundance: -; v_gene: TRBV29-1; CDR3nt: TGCAGCGTTGCAGGGGCTTCAGGCTATGGCTACACCTTC; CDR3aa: CSVAGASGYGYTF
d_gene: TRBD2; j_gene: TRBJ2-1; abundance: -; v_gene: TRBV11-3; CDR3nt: TGTGCCAGCAGCCTGCCCTCGGGGCGGGGGGGCCGGAATGAGCAGTTCTTC; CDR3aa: CASSLPSGRGGRNEQFF